This TCR beta chain was captured by sequencing in a study of vaccination and CD4 T cells after COVID-19. Study context: Participants were administered two doses of either the BNT162b2 or the mRNA-1273 vaccine. Study-wide points: Early post-infection timepoints were not included, and relatively few convalescent patients were studied. Spike mono-reactive status applied to 304 of 307 vaccine-specific clones in convalescent patients.

The assay that was used to sequence DNA from cultured CD4+ T cells was the Oncomine TCR Beta short-read assay. One entry per CDR3 protein, called by TCRdb with MiXCR from the PCR reads. The table has just over 7,000 distinct CDR3 sequences, about 40% seen once. Treatment denoted: roughly 10-day PBMC culture with coronavirus spike peptide pools or control peptides (ViraFEST assay). During the years 2011-2018, before the COVID-19 pandemic, the unexposed donor's CD4+ T cells were collected. Per germline, CDR1 MNHNS and CDR2 SASEGT. The CDR3 loop spans 15 amino acids. Trimming stripped 7 bases from V and 5 bases from J, with 17 bases between. Concerning this clonotype: Its specificity is not known.

The TCR comes from a human donor in good health. The rearrangement joins TRBV6-1 to TRBJ1-4; D ambiguous. Material for sequencing was CD4+ T cells from blood, cultured in vitro. Here the CDR3 DNA reads TGTGCCAGCAAACTTCGGGCAGCCTTCAATGAAAAACTGTTTTTT. Translation: CASKLRAAFNEKLFF.